One T cell receptor beta chain is described in this entry. The sample is drawn from a study of blood T cell repertoires in COVID-19. Turning to the study itself: COVID-19 samples, acute and convalescent, were from the United States, Italy and Spain. PBMCs, B-cell-depleted T cells, or T cells were the source of the cDNA or gDNA that made up the material.

Per the original methods: Amplified reference gene primers provided the basis for estimating nucleated cell counts. Assay used: immunoSEQ multiplex PCR; TCRdb lists only in-frame clones, some missing. D and trimming come from the DNA, and the V and J calls and clone size come from that table. The data contain approximately 60,000 clones, 82% of them singletons. CDR1 and CDR2 from the germline V gene are SGHTA and FQGNSA. The CDR3 length is 14 residues. V lost 4 bases and J lost 3, with 12 bases in between. Sequencing input: peripheral blood. The TCR comes from a woman aged 60-75 years with acute or convalescent COVID-19. V gene TRBV7-2 combines with J gene TRBJ1-1; D unresolved. The CDR3 sequence is CASSYRRPDTEAFF. CDR3 DNA sequence: TGTGCCAGCAGCTACCGCCGCCCGGACACTGAAGCTTTCTTT.